Below are 23 T cell receptor beta chains sequenced from a single sample in a study of identical twins. TCRdb passed the 5' RACE reads through MiXCR, listing each CDR3 protein once. The profile shows about 200,000 distinct CDR3 sequences, approximately 15% of them singletons. These data are also associated with another study on T cells expressing NK-cell markers.

The sequenced sample consisted of CD8+ T cells sorted from blood. These receptors all come from a young woman in good health.

This chain uses TRBV6-1 with TRBJ2-7; 12 bases line up with TRBD2. The V segment lost 6 bases and the J segment 6 bases; nucleotides outside the gene matches: 9. The CDR3 extends over 15 amino acids. Per the germline V gene, CDR1 is MNHNS and CDR2 is SASEGT. The CDR3 nucleotides are TGTGCCAGCAGCCGATCTAGCGGGAGGGCCCCCGAGCAGTACTTC. Encoded protein: CASSRSSGRAPEQYF.

The chain has TRBV5-1 and TRBJ1-1; D may be TRBD1 (5 bases). Germline V CDR1 and CDR2: SGHRS, YFSETQ. The CDR3 loop spans 15 amino acids. Trimming shortened V by 4 bases and J by 0 bases, and 13 bases separated the two germline ends. CDR3 in amino acids: CASSRLQEVNTEAFF. For the CDR3, the DNA is TGCGCCAGCAGCCGTTTACAGGAGGTGAACACTGAAGCTTTCTTT.

The chain is built from TRBV11-2 and TRBJ1-2; D remains unclear. The V gene's germline CDR1 is SGHAT and CDR2 FQNNGV. The V gene lost 4 bases and the J gene lost 4 bases, with 16 bases spanning the gap. CDR3 length: 15 residues. The CDR3 loop reads CASSSSTRTLYGYTF. In nucleotides, the CDR3 is TGTGCCAGCAGCTCTTCAACCCGGACGCTCTATGGCTACACCTTC.

This clonotype is deemed hyperexpanded (1% or more). The V gene is TRBV10-2, the J gene TRBJ1-5, with 7 nucleotides matching TRBD1. Trimming cost V 8 bases and J 5 bases; bases outside gene matches: 9. Germline loops: CDR1 WSHSY, CDR2 SAAADI. The CDR3 length is 14 residues. This chain's CDR3 is CASRGQIMDQPQHF. CDR3 coding DNA: TGCGCCAGCCGGGGACAGATCATGGATCAGCCCCAGCATTTT.

The chain uses TRBV10-1 and TRBJ2-4; no firm D call. There are 11 residues in the CDR3. The V end was cut by 3 bases, the J end by 9 bases, with 6 bases between. The germline CDR1 and CDR2 sequences are WNHNN and SYGVQD (reference sequence). CDR3 loop: CASSDGRIQYF. The CDR3 DNA follows: TGCGCCAGCAGTGACGGGCGCATTCAGTACTTC.

The J gene is TRBJ2-1, the V gene TRBV6-5; the match to TRBD1 covers 7 bases. The CDR3 is 14 residues long. Germline V gene data show CDR1 as MNHEY and CDR2 as SVGAGI. With 2 bases clipped from V and 3 bases from J, the junction kept 1 base outside the gene matches. CDR3 DNA sequence: TGTGCCAGCAGTTACCACAGGGGCTACAATGAGCAGTTCTTC. The encoded protein is CASSYHRGYNEQFF.

This clonotype has only a few counts. The J gene is TRBJ1-3, the V gene TRBV6-6; TRBD1 agrees at 9 bases. CDR1 is MNHNY, CDR2 SVGAGI, per germline (reference sequence). The CDR3 has 13 amino acids. Unmatched junction bases numbered 5, after V lost 6 bases and J lost 8 bases. CDR3 DNA: TGTGCCAGCAGCCTACAGGGGGCGGACACCATATATTTT. This translates into CASSLQGADTIYF.

The J gene is TRBJ2-3, the V gene TRBV12-3 or TRBV12-4; the match to TRBD2 covers 11 bases. CDR3 length: 16 amino acids. Unmatched junction bases numbered 9, after V lost 5 bases and J lost 5 bases. Here the CDR3 reads CASSPTSGKDIDTQYF. In nucleotides, the CDR3 is TGTGCCAGCAGTCCGACTAGCGGGAAGGATATAGATACGCAGTATTTT.

The chain links TRBV7-9 to TRBJ2-5; TRBD2 matches at 12 bases. Germline-derived CDR1 and CDR2 are SEHNR and FQNEAQ (reference sequence). The junction had 5 bases not matched to a gene; V was cut back by 5 bases and J by 4 bases. The length of the CDR3 is 15 residues. Here the CDR3 DNA reads TGTGCCAGCAGCACACCGGGACTAGCGGGAGAGACCCAGTACTTC. Translating gives CASSTPGLAGETQYF.

This clonotype has a count of ten or more. The chain uses TRBV27 and TRBJ2-7; D is undetermined. Trimming pared 2 bases from V and 6 bases from J, leaving 11 bases between. There are 13 residues in the CDR3. Germline values: CDR1 MNHEY, CDR2 SMNVEV (reference sequence). CDR3 coding DNA: TGTGCCAGCAGTTTAGGGGAATTTGCCGAGCAGTACTTC. It translates to CASSLGEFAEQYF.

The chain joins TRBV13 to TRBJ2-2; D gene uncertain. The CDR3 consists of 13 residues. Trimming took 5 bases from V and 7 from J, leaving 11 bases between them. Germline assignment: CDR1 PRHDT and CDR2 FYEKMQ (reference sequence). Written as DNA, the CDR3 is TGTGCCAGCAGCCCAGCCCTGAACGGGGAGCTGTTTTTT. Translation: CASSPALNGELFF.

The rearrangement links TRBV27 to TRBJ2-3; 8 bases line up with TRBD1. The CDR3 length is 18 residues. From germline, CDR1 is MNHEY and CDR2 SMNVEV (reference sequence). V lost 3 bases to trimming and J lost 3 bases; unmatched junction nucleotides: 14. Here the CDR3 DNA reads TGTGCCAGCAGTTTTCACGACAGGGGTAGAGTGGTGACAGATACGCAGTATTTT. It specifies CASSFHDRGRVVTDTQYF.

This clonotype has just a few counts. The rearrangement joins TRBV27 to TRBJ2-7; D is possibly TRBD2 (6 bases). The V end was cut by 0 bases, the J end by 6 bases, with 12 bases between. The CDR3 sequence is 14 residues long. Germline CDR1 is MNHEY and CDR2 is SMNVEV (reference sequence). The CDR3 sequence: CASSLSGLDREQYF. Here the CDR3 DNA reads TGTGCCAGCAGTTTATCGGGACTTGACCGCGAGCAGTACTTC.

The rearrangement uses TRBV14 and TRBJ2-1; 8 bases match TRBD2. Per germline, CDR1 SGHDN and CDR2 FVKESK. This CDR3 comprises 15 residues. The J segment lost 7 bases and the V segment lost 7 bases, leaving 12 bases of the junction unmatched. CDR3 in DNA: TGTGCCAGCAATGCTAATCGGGAGGGCCGGAATGAGCAGTTCTTC. Translated, it gives CASNANREGRNEQFF.

This clonotype was observed a handful of times. This chain joins TRBV6-1 and TRBJ2-2; 8 nucleotides match TRBD1. The germline gives CDR1 MNHNS, CDR2 SASEGT. The CDR3 runs 16 residues. The ends lost 3 bases at V and 2 bases at J; junction bases unmatched: 5. Here the CDR3 reads CASSDRQGFNTGELFF. Written as DNA, the CDR3 is TGTGCCAGCAGTGACAGACAGGGGTTTAACACCGGGGAGCTGTTTTTT.

The chain joins TRBV7-9 to TRBJ2-1; TRBD1 matches at 11 bases. Germline lookup yields CDR1 SEHNR and CDR2 FQNEAQ (reference sequence). The CDR3 has 16 amino acids. The V gene end was trimmed by 6 bases and the J gene end by 7 bases; junction bases not matched to a gene: 11. The CDR3 protein is CASSGNRDRGVNEQFF. As DNA, the CDR3 is TGTGCCAGCAGTGGAAATCGGGACAGGGGGGTTAATGAGCAGTTCTTC.

The CDR3 region has the DNA TGTGCCAGCATTGGGATCTTCGGGGGCGCGTCAGATACGCAGTATTTT. Its translation: CASIGIFGGASDTQYF. The J gene is TRBJ2-3, the V gene TRBV28; perhaps D is TRBD1 or TRBD2 (6 bases each). The V gene lost 7 bases and the J gene lost 4 bases, with 21 bases spanning the gap. The CDR3 is 16 amino acids. CDR1 MDHEN and CDR2 SYDVKM come from the germline V gene.

This clonotype was seen only a few times. This chain connects TRBV14 to TRBJ2-7; D is possibly TRBD1 or TRBD2 (5 bases each). Between the trimmed V and J ends, which lost 4 bases and 6 bases, there was a span of 10 bases. Germline assignment: CDR1 SGHDN and CDR2 FVKESK. The CDR3 spans 12 residues. The CDR3 is CASSPGTGEQYF. The CDR3 DNA is TGTGCCAGCAGCCCCGGGACGGGCGAGCAGTACTTC.

The V gene is TRBV28, the J gene TRBJ2-5, with D perhaps TRBD2 (5 bases). From germline, CDR1 is MDHEN and CDR2 SYDVKM. This CDR3 spans 12 amino acids. V was shortened by 8 bases and J by 2 bases, with 9 bases between the two germline ends. The CDR3 loop is CASYGVQETQYF. The CDR3 DNA reads as TGTGCCAGCTACGGGGTTCAAGAGACCCAGTACTTC.

This clonotype was picked up a small number of times. The gene calls are TRBV12-3 or TRBV12-4 and TRBJ2-3, with 9 bases fitting TRBD2. J lost 5 bases, V lost 3 bases, and 12 bases had no gene match. CDR3 length: 17 amino acids. This chain's CDR3 is CASSFILPGLAGDTQYF. CDR3 sequence (DNA): TGTGCCAGCAGTTTTATCCTTCCGGGACTAGCAGGAGATACGCAGTATTTT.

The rearrangement uses TRBV4-1 and TRBJ2-2, with a possible D match to TRBD2 (6 bases). CDR1 is MGHRA, CDR2 YSYEKL, per germline. Trimming left V 0 bases short and J 2 bases short, with 10 bases between. CDR3 length: 16 residues. The CDR3 nucleotides are TGCGCCAGCAGCCAAGATTGGGACTCCAACACCGGGGAGCTGTTTTTT. Translated: CASSQDWDSNTGELFF.

In this sample, this clonotype turned up a few times. The chain recombines TRBV12-3 or TRBV12-4 with TRBJ2-5; 10 nucleotides agree with TRBD2. The CDR3 covers 14 residues. The V gene end was trimmed by 7 bases and the J gene end by 4 bases; junction bases not matched to a gene: 6. CDR3 region: CASTLAGVSETQYF. CDR3 nucleotides: TGTGCCAGCACTCTAGCGGGAGTCTCAGAGACCCAGTACTTC.

The rearrangement links TRBV12-3 or TRBV12-4 to TRBJ2-3, with D possibly being TRBD2 (5 bases). The CDR3 sequence is 13 residues long. The V end was cut by 6 bases, the J end by 4 bases, with 11 bases between. CDR3 sequence: CASRGLPPDTQYF. The CDR3 DNA sequence: TGTGCCAGCAGAGGACTTCCCCCAGATACGCAGTATTTT.